This entry lists 21 T cell receptor beta chains sequenced from one sample in a study of breast tumors, draining lymph nodes, adjacent tissues. TCRdb reanalysed the multiplex PCR reads using MiXCR and keeps one entry per CDR3 protein. The profile covers about 230,000 distinct CDR3 sequences, with less than 40% appearing a single time and 1.3% to 1.5% taken by the ten largest. The lymph nodes were axillary draining lymph nodes from breast cancer patients. Sequencing used axillary lymph node tissue. The receptor source for this set is a female donor with breast cancer. Some clones in this sample may be carry-over from other donors' samples.

There are many counts of this clonotype. The J gene is TRBJ2-7, the V gene TRBV6-5; D may be TRBD1 or TRBD2 (7 bases each). The V and J ends lost 7 bases and 11 bases respectively, with 18 bases between them. There are 12 residues in the CDR3. The V gene's germline CDR1 is MNHEY and CDR2 SVGAGI. In DNA form, the CDR3 reads TGTGCCAGCACCGACGGGCCAGGGGGGGAGTACTTC. Translated, it gives CASTDGPGGEYF.

This clonotype was recorded once. The genes are TRBV15 and TRBJ2-7; TRBD2 agrees at 7 bases. This CDR3 region has 16 residues. The V gene's germline CDR1 is LNHNV and CDR2 YYDKDF (reference sequence). V shed 0 bases, J shed 4 bases, and the junction held 9 bases outside the gene matches. The CDR3 DNA follows: TGTGCCACCAGCAGAGATAATGGCGGGAGAATTTACGAGCAGTACTTC. It specifies CATSRDNGGRIYEQYF. Looking up the rest from reference TRBV15 and TRBJ2-7 gives the full variable domain: DAMVIQNPRYQVTQFGKPVTLSCSQTLNHNVMYWYQQKSSQAPKLLFHYYDKDFNNEADTPDNFQSRRPNTSFCFLDIRSPGLGDTAMYLCATSRDNGGRIYEQYFGPGTRLTVT.

This clonotype has at least ten counts. J is TRBJ1-5 and V is TRBV18; D may be TRBD1 (5 bases). CDR1 is KGHSH, CDR2 LQKENI, per germline. CDR3 length: 14 amino acids. The ends were cut back, 2 bases at V and 4 bases at J, with 9 bases in the middle. CDR3 in DNA: TGTGCCAGCTCACCAGGGGCCCAGAATCAGCCCCAGCATTTT. Translated: CASSPGAQNQPQHF.

This clonotype was detected ten times or more. V is TRBV18 and J is TRBJ2-7, with 14 bases identical to TRBD2. The CDR3 extends over 16 amino acids. The germline V gene has CDR1 KGHSH and CDR2 LQKENI. V lost 6 bases and J lost 3; bases outside the gene matches: 7. The CDR3 coding sequence is TGTGCCAGCTCGCTTGGGACTAGCGGGAGAATCTACGAGCAGTACTTC. Residues: CASSLGTSGRIYEQYF.

This clonotype has a count of ten or more. The V call is TRBV5-6, the J call TRBJ2-3, with a possible D match to TRBD1 (5 bases). The germline gives CDR1 SGHDT, CDR2 YYEEEE. This CDR3 has 14 amino acids. V shed 4 bases and J shed 0 bases, with 9 bases lying between them. Here the CDR3 reads CASSRAGSTDTQYF. The CDR3 DNA follows: TGTGCCAGCAGCAGGGCAGGGAGCACAGATACGCAGTATTTT.

This chain uses TRBV24-1 with TRBJ2-5; D perhaps matches TRBD1 (6 bases). Germline V gives CDR1 KGHDR, CDR2 SFDVKD. The V gene lost 5 bases and the J gene lost 9 bases, with 18 bases spanning the gap. The CDR3 runs 14 residues. The CDR3: CATSVTGTSQPQYF. CDR3 sequence (DNA): TGTGCCACCAGTGTTACAGGGACCTCTCAGCCCCAGTACTTC.

J is TRBJ1-2 and V is TRBV29-1, with a possible D match to TRBD1 (5 bases). This CDR3 contains 13 residues. CDR1 SQVTM and CDR2 ANQGSEA come from the germline V gene. V was clipped by 5 bases and J by 2 bases, with 12 bases between them. CDR3 loop: CSVQTAFNYGYTF. DNA for the CDR3: TGCAGCGTTCAGACAGCCTTCAACTATGGCTACACCTTC.

The chain links TRBV7-8 to TRBJ1-5; D is uncertain. The CDR3 is made up of 15 amino acids. Trimming left V 0 bases short and J 11 bases short, with 17 bases between. The germline CDR1 and CDR2 sequences are SGHVS and FQNEAQ. DNA for the CDR3: TGTGCCAGCAGCTTAGCCCGGACTAGCGGGAGGGCCCAGCATTTT. Amino acid sequence: CASSLARTSGRAQHF.

The chain couples TRBV9 to TRBJ1-1; the D gene is possibly TRBD1 (6 bases). Germline V gene lookup returns CDR1 SGDLS and CDR2 YYNGEE. The V end lost 7 bases, the J end lost 5 bases, and 15 bases lay between the germline ends. The CDR3 totals 13 residues. This CDR3 reads CASQGPGVTEAFF. The CDR3 DNA reads as TGTGCCAGCCAAGGACCAGGGGTAACTGAAGCTTTCTTT. The whole variable domain, filled in from reference TRBV9 and TRBJ1-1, reads DSGVTQTPKHLITATGQRVTLRCSPRSGDLSVYWYQQSLDQGLQFLIQYYNGEERAKGNILERFSAQQFPDLHSELNLSSLELGDSALYFCASQGPGVTEAFFGQGTRLTVV.

This clonotype was recorded many times. The chain links TRBV5-5 to TRBJ2-7; D call uncertain. CDR3 length equals 11 residues. Deletions cut 7 bases from V and 0 bases from J, with 5 bases between. CDR1 is SGHKS, CDR2 YYEKEE, per germline (reference sequence). CDR3 residues: CASGSSYEQYF. The CDR3 DNA is TGTGCCAGCGGCAGCTCCTACGAGCAGTACTTC. Together with reference TRBV5-5 and TRBJ2-7, the CDR3 gives the full variable domain: DAGVTQSPTHLIKTRGQQVTLRCSPISGHKSVSWYQQVLGQGPQFIFQYYEKEERGRGNFPDRFSARQFPNYSSELNVNALLLGDSALYLCASGSSYEQYFGPGTRLTVT.

This clonotype was detected ten times or more. The chain couples TRBV7-2 to TRBJ2-1, with 7 bases matching TRBD2. J was trimmed by 4 bases and V by 5 bases; bases with no gene match: 5. Germline CDR1 and CDR2: SGHTA and FQGNSA. The CDR3 is 14 amino acids. The CDR3 loop is CASSRGLLYNEQFF. The CDR3 DNA reads as TGTGCCAGCAGCCGGGGACTACTATACAATGAGCAGTTCTTC.

This clonotype was seen ten or more times. The chain recombines TRBV28 with TRBJ1-2; D is unclear. Germline CDR1 MDHEN, CDR2 SYDVKM. The CDR3 sequence is 14 residues long. Trimming took off 5 bases at V and 4 bases at J, with 14 bases between the two ends. CDR3 residues: CASSSRPGLYGYTF. The CDR3 nucleotides read TGTGCCAGCAGTAGCCGCCCGGGCCTCTATGGCTACACCTTC.

This chain connects TRBV20-1 to TRBJ1-5; the match to TRBD1 covers 9 bases. CDR3 size: 14 residues. Germline lookup yields CDR1 DFQATT and CDR2 SNEGSKA (reference sequence). Trimming at V came to 3 bases and at J to 7 bases, leaving 7 bases not matched to a gene. CDR3 sequence (DNA): TGCAGTGCTAGCCGGGACAGGGCAATCCAGCCCCAGCATTTT. Residues: CSASRDRAIQPQHF.

Many counts were recorded for this clonotype. V usage is TRBV29-1 and J usage is TRBJ2-2; the D is unclear. The CDR3 is made up of 14 amino acids. The V gene's germline CDR1 is SQVTM and CDR2 ANQGSEA. Trimming stripped 3 bases from V and 6 bases from J, with 14 bases between. Here the CDR3 DNA reads TGCAGCGTTGATAAATCAAGTGGGGCCGGGGAGCTGTTTTTT. Translation: CSVDKSSGAGELFF.

Concerning this clonotype itself: It may be a read error: a sequence one base away is much more abundant. This chain uses TRBV20-1 with TRBJ2-5; possible D gene TRBD2, 7 bases. This CDR3 has 16 amino acids. Trimming left V 5 bases short and J 1 base short, with 20 bases between. Germline CDR1 DFQATT, CDR2 SNEGSKA (reference sequence). The CDR3 reads CSAERGGGVSQETQYF. CDR3 sequence (DNA): TGCAGTGCTGAGAGGGGGGGGGGAGTCTCCCAAGAGACCCAGTACTTC.

At least ten counts were recorded for this clonotype. The genes are TRBV5-6 and TRBJ2-1; 9 bases agree with TRBD1. The CDR3 length is 16 residues. Germline CDR1 and CDR2: SGHDT and YYEEEE. The ends lost 2 bases at V and 5 bases at J; junction bases unmatched: 8. The CDR3 nucleotides read TGTGCCAGCAGCTTCGCCTCCGGGACAGGGAACAATGAGCAGTTCTTC. It is translated as CASSFASGTGNNEQFF.

The V and J genes are TRBV20-1 and TRBJ1-3; D is unclear. The germline V gene encodes CDR1 DFQATT and CDR2 SNEGSKA (reference sequence). This CDR3 region has 16 residues. V was trimmed by 5 bases and J by 6 bases, leaving 23 bases between them. The CDR3 is CSALQRTSGRANTIYF. The CDR3 DNA reads TGCAGTGCTCTACAACGGACTAGCGGGAGGGCAAACACCATATATTTT.

This clonotype was observed many times. The chain links TRBV19 to TRBJ2-5; D is possibly TRBD2 (5 bases). CDR1 is LNHDA, CDR2 SQIVND, per germline (reference sequence). The CDR3 is made up of 12 amino acids. The DNA for the CDR3 is TGTGCTGGGAGAGGAAACCAAGAGACCCAGTACTTC. The encoded protein is CAGRGNQETQYF.

This clonotype has ten or more counts. The chain employs TRBV6-5 and TRBJ2-6, with unresolved D. The V end was cut by 7 bases, the J end by 0 bases, with 10 bases between. This CDR3 spans 15 amino acids. Germline V CDR1 and CDR2: MNHEY, SVGAGI. The DNA of the CDR3 is TGTGCCAGCAACTTAGACGCCTCTGGGGCCAACGTCCTGACTTTC. Protein: CASNLDASGANVLTF.

The chain recombines TRBV15 with TRBJ2-7; 7 bases line up with TRBD1. This CDR3 contains 16 residues. J was trimmed by 0 bases and V by 1 base; bases with no gene match: 6. Germline V gene sequence: CDR1 LNHNV, CDR2 YYDKDF (reference sequence). The CDR3: CATSRARTGSSYEQYF. CDR3 in DNA: TGTGCCACCAGCAGAGCCAGGACAGGTAGCTCCTACGAGCAGTACTTC.

This clonotype was counted at least ten times. A much larger clone lies one base from this, so it may be a read error. CDR3 protein: CASSIYAAGGTQETQYF. The CDR3 bases are TGTGCCAGCAGTATTTATGCGGCAGGGGGGACGCAAGAGACCCAGTACTTC. The genes are TRBV2 and TRBJ2-5; D is possibly TRBD1 (7 bases). This CDR3 spans 17 amino acids. Trimming left V 5 bases short and J 2 bases short, with 21 bases between. Germline values: CDR1 SNHLY, CDR2 FYNNEI.